The 32 T cell receptor beta chains presented below share a single source sample, sequenced in a study of T cell changes during pregnancy in multiple sclerosis. The method was immunoSEQ multiplex PCR; TCRdb's version includes in-frame clones alone and lacks a portion of them. The sample has almost 20,000 clones; approximately 90% are singletons. The starting material was CD8+ T cells from peripheral blood mononuclear cells, obtained in the third trimester of pregnancy. The receptors come from a female donor in good health, enrolled as a control in a pregnancy study.

The rearrangement uses TRBV18 and TRBJ2-1, with 7 bases that match TRBD2. The CDR3 spans 14 residues. Trimming cost V 1 base and J 5 bases; bases outside gene matches: 2. Looked up from germline, CDR1 is KGHSH and CDR2 is LQKENI. The CDR3 sequence: CASSPRLADNEQFF. The CDR3 DNA is TGTGCCAGCTCACCACGGCTAGCGGACAATGAGCAGTTCTTC.

V gene TRBV27 combines with J gene TRBJ2-1, with TRBD2 matching over 7 bases. J lost 7 bases, V lost 3 bases, and 6 bases had no gene match. CDR1 is MNHEY and CDR2 is SMNVEV in the germline V gene (reference sequence). The CDR3 contains 14 residues. Here the CDR3 DNA reads TGTGCCAGCAGTTTGGGAGGGCCTAAAAATGAGCAGTTCTTC. Amino acids: CASSLGGPKNEQFF.

V usage is TRBV30 and J usage is TRBJ1-4; unclear D gene. This CDR3 comprises 13 residues. V was trimmed by 0 bases and J by 8 bases, leaving 10 bases between them. Germline-derived CDR1 and CDR2 are GTSNPN and SVGIG (reference sequence). The CDR3 nucleotides read TGTGCCTGGAGTGTTACTCCGAGGGAAAAACTGTTTTTT. As protein: CAWSVTPREKLFF.

The chain employs TRBV6-1 and TRBJ2-3; 13 positions match TRBD2. In germline, CDR1 is MNHNS, CDR2 SASEGT. The CDR3 has 16 amino acids. V shed 4 bases and J 2 bases; nucleotides not matched to a gene: 3. The DNA for the CDR3 is TGTGCCAGCAGTGGCACTAGCGGGGGGGTCACAGATACGCAGTATTTT. It translates to CASSGTSGGVTDTQYF.

Note on this clone: At the DNA level, this CDR3 is encoded by other sequences in the same sample as well. The chain links TRBV6-6 to TRBJ1-4; the match to TRBD1 covers 9 bases. Germline V gene sequence: CDR1 MNHNY, CDR2 SVGAGI (reference sequence). With V trimmed by 0 bases and J by 8 bases, 4 bases remained unmatched. This CDR3 is built from 15 residues. CDR3 in amino acids: CASSYSDRGREKLFF. In nucleotides, the CDR3 is TGTGCCAGCAGTTACTCGGACAGGGGAAGGGAAAAACTGTTTTTT.

The rearrangement uses TRBV7-9 and TRBJ1-4, with 9 bases that match TRBD1. The length of the CDR3 is 14 residues. Trimming at V came to 4 bases and at J to 8 bases, leaving 5 bases not matched to a gene. Germline CDR1 and CDR2: SEHNR and FQNEAQ (reference sequence). As DNA, the CDR3 is TGTGCCAGCAGCTCGACAGGGGGGAACGAAAAACTGTTTTTT. Translation gives CASSSTGGNEKLFF.

The V and J genes are TRBV4-3 and TRBJ2-7, with a tentative D call TRBD1 (6 bases). Germline V gene data show CDR1 as LGHNA and CDR2 as YSLEER. Trimming pared 4 bases from V and 2 bases from J, leaving 12 bases between. The length of the CDR3 is 14 residues. The CDR3 is CASSPRTDTYEQYF. The CDR3 DNA reads TGCGCCAGCAGCCCCAGGACAGATACCTACGAGCAGTACTTC.

J is TRBJ2-1 and V is TRBV7-6; TRBD2 agrees at 12 bases. V shed 1 base, J shed 9 bases, and the junction held 16 bases outside the gene matches. Germline CDR1 reads SGHVS; CDR2 reads FNYEAQ. The CDR3 runs to 19 residues. This chain's CDR3 is CASSLGSTSGRPYQVEQFF. The DNA of the CDR3 is TGTGCCAGCAGCTTAGGGTCCACTAGCGGGAGGCCCTATCAAGTTGAGCAGTTCTTC.

The gene calls are TRBV27 and TRBJ1-5, with D possibly matching TRBD1 (5 bases). This CDR3 spans 14 amino acids. CDR1 and CDR2 from the germline V gene are MNHEY and SMNVEV (reference sequence). The V end lost 2 bases, the J end lost 3 bases, and 8 bases lay between the germline ends. CDR3 loop: CASSLRQSNQPQHF. CDR3 nucleotides: TGTGCCAGCAGTTTACGACAGTCCAATCAGCCCCAGCATTTT.

The rearrangement joins TRBV18 to TRBJ2-7; a weak D match, TRBD1 (6 bases). CDR1 KGHSH and CDR2 LQKENI come from the germline V gene. CDR3 length equals 15 residues. V was trimmed by 6 bases and J by 0 bases, leaving 15 bases between them. CDR3 residues: CASSTWEQGSYEQYF. DNA of the CDR3: TGTGCCAGCTCTACCTGGGAACAGGGCTCCTACGAGCAGTACTTC.

The V gene is TRBV30, the J gene TRBJ1-1; the D is unclear. The CDR3 loop spans 11 amino acids. The V gene's germline CDR1 is GTSNPN and CDR2 SVGIG (reference sequence). V was clipped by 0 bases and J by 11 bases, with 10 bases between them. The DNA of the CDR3 is TGTGCCTGGAGTGTAGCTAGCAAGGCTTTCTTT. This sequence encodes CAWSVASKAFF.

The chain couples TRBV29-1 to TRBJ2-5, with 9 bases identical to TRBD2. Gene TRBJ2-7 matches the end of the DNA better, so the J call may be wrong. The CDR3 length is 15 residues. Germline V CDR1 and CDR2: SQVTM, ANQGSEA. The CDR3 loop reads CSVVAGTSWAYEQYF. The CDR3 nucleotides are TGCAGCGTTGTTGCCGGGACTAGCTGGGCCTACGAGCAGTACTTC.

V and J are TRBV29-1 and TRBJ2-7; 10 nucleotides line up with TRBD1. This CDR3 is built from 14 residues. Losses at the gene ends were 0 bases for V and 5 bases for J; bases not matched to a gene: 4. Germline V gene data show CDR1 as SQVTM and CDR2 as ANQGSEA. CDR3 loop: CSVEDLGQGNEQYF. The DNA of the CDR3 is TGCAGCGTTGAAGATCTGGGACAGGGGAACGAGCAGTACTTC.

The chain joins TRBV29-1 to TRBJ2-1; 7 positions match TRBD2. The V segment lost 6 bases and the J segment 4 bases; nucleotides outside the gene matches: 9. Germline V gene sequence: CDR1 SQVTM, CDR2 ANQGSEA. The CDR3 is 14 amino acids. CDR3 sequence reads: CSVAAAGLYNEQFF. The DNA for the CDR3 is TGCAGCGTCGCTGCAGCGGGGCTATACAATGAGCAGTTCTTC.

This clone was picked up a small number of times. The V gene is TRBV5-1, the J gene TRBJ2-1; unclear D gene. V was cut by 4 bases and J by 5 bases, with 19 bases left in between. The CDR3 length is 16 residues. The germline V gene encodes CDR1 SGHRS and CDR2 YFSETQ. The CDR3 DNA is TGCGCCAGCAGCCCCTGGCAGGCTCAACCTAACAATGAGCAGTTCTTC. As protein: CASSPWQAQPNNEQFF. Supplemented by reference TRBV5-1 and TRBJ2-1, the full variable domain reads KAGVTQTPRYLIKTRGQQVTLSCSPISGHRSVSWYQQTPGQGLQFLFEYFSETQRNKGNFPGRFSGRQFSNSRSEMNVSTLELGDSALYLCASSPWQAQPNNEQFFGPGTRLTVL.

The chain employs TRBV4-1 and TRBJ2-3; 13 bases are shared with TRBD2. CDR1 and CDR2 (germline): MGHRA, YSYEKL. This CDR3 has 16 amino acids. The J segment lost 3 bases and the V segment lost 2 bases, leaving 2 bases of the junction unmatched. The CDR3 nucleotides read TGCGCCAGCAGCCAAACTAGCGGGAGGGTAACAGATACGCAGTATTTT. Encoded protein: CASSQTSGRVTDTQYF.

The chain combines TRBV4-3 with TRBJ1-1; 11 bases align to TRBD1. The CDR3 has 17 residues. Germline loops: CDR1 LGHNA, CDR2 YSLEER. With 0 bases clipped from V and 4 bases from J, the junction kept 7 bases outside the gene matches. The CDR3, as DNA: TGCGCCAGCAGCCAAGATTGGACAGGGGGCACCCTCACTGAAGCTTTCTTT. Its protein product is CASSQDWTGGTLTEAFF.

V usage is TRBV10-3 and J usage is TRBJ2-7; 7 bases are shared with TRBD2. Germline CDR1 reads ENHRY; CDR2 reads SYGVKD. The CDR3 loop spans 14 amino acids. The junction had 5 bases not matched to a gene; V was cut back by 0 bases and J by 6 bases. CDR3 bases: TGTGCCATCAGTGAGTCGTGGCCGGGGGGCGAGCAGTACTTC. Protein product: CAISESWPGGEQYF.

The rearrangement uses TRBV29-1 and TRBJ1-2, with 7 bases aligning to TRBD1. V was clipped by 7 bases and J by 4 bases; unmatched bases: 3. Germline V gene lookup returns CDR1 SQVTM and CDR2 ANQGSEA. The CDR3 totals 11 residues. The CDR3 bases are TGCAGCGCGGGACAGATCTATGGCTACACCTTC. Translating gives CSAGQIYGYTF.

This clone was counted between two and nine times. This chain links TRBV7-9 with TRBJ1-1; D uncertain. The germline CDR1 and CDR2 sequences are SEHNR and FQNEAQ (reference sequence). The V and J ends lost 4 bases and 6 bases respectively, with 9 bases between them. This CDR3 region has 12 residues. DNA of the CDR3: TGTGCCAGCAGCTGGTCCGGGTCTGAAGCTTTCTTT. Encoded protein: CASSWSGSEAFF. Based on the CDR3 plus reference TRBV7-9 and TRBJ1-1, the full variable domain is DTGVSQNPRHKITKRGQNVTFRCDPISEHNRLYWYRQTLGQGPEFLTYFQNEAQLEKSRLLSDRFSAERPKGSFSTLEIQRTEQGDSAMYLCASSWSGSEAFFGQGTRLTVV.

The chain links TRBV2 to TRBJ1-2; D is undetermined. The V gene lost 6 bases and the J gene lost 4 bases, with 15 bases spanning the gap. Germline V gene data show CDR1 as SNHLY and CDR2 as FYNNEI. CDR3 size: 14 residues. The CDR3 here is CASSPPQSSYGYTF. DNA of the CDR3: TGTGCCAGCAGCCCACCTCAGTCGTCCTATGGCTACACCTTC.

The chain recombines TRBV29-1 with TRBJ2-5, with a tentative D call TRBD1 (6 bases). The J call may be in error: the DNA end matches TRBJ2-7 better. The CDR3 runs 12 residues. Germline CDR1 is SQVTM and CDR2 is ANQGSEA. This chain's CDR3 is CSVPTGIGEQYF. CDR3 DNA: TGCAGCGTTCCCACAGGGATAGGCGAGCAGTACTTC.

V is TRBV19 and J is TRBJ2-7; 8 bases map to TRBD2. The CDR3 contains 15 residues. J lost 3 bases, V lost 2 bases, and 6 bases had no gene match. Germline CDR1 is LNHDA and CDR2 is SQIVND (reference sequence). This CDR3 reads CASSIWAGGVYEQYF. The CDR3 DNA is TGTGCCAGTAGTATATGGGCGGGGGGCGTCTACGAGCAGTACTTC.

V gene TRBV19 combines with J gene TRBJ1-5; TRBD1 is a possible D gene (5 bases). The CDR3 consists of 16 residues. With 6 bases removed from V and 4 bases from J, the gap between germline ends came to 19 bases. Germline CDR1 reads LNHDA; CDR2 reads SQIVND (reference sequence). In DNA form, the CDR3 reads TGTGCCAGTAGCGACATGCCGGACAAACCAAATCAGCCCCAGCATTTT. It codes for CASSDMPDKPNQPQHF. The full variable domain, its missing parts supplied by reference TRBV19 and TRBJ1-5, is DGGITQSPKYLFRKEGQNVTLSCEQNLNHDAMYWYRQDPGQGLRLIYYSQIVNDFQKGDIAEGYSVSREKKESFPLTVTSAQKNPTAFYLCASSDMPDKPNQPQHFGDGTRLSIL.

The chain couples TRBV27 to TRBJ1-2; 9 bases align to TRBD1. The J segment lost 4 bases and the V segment lost 7 bases, leaving 10 bases of the junction unmatched. CDR3 size: 15 residues. Per the germline V gene, CDR1 is MNHEY and CDR2 is SMNVEV (reference sequence). The CDR3 here is CASTAIGTGSYGYTF. Here the CDR3 DNA reads TGTGCCAGCACAGCTATCGGGACAGGGTCCTATGGCTACACCTTC.

DNA for the CDR3: TGTGCCAGCAGCGGCGGGGTTGGGTCTAATGAAAAACTGTTTTTT. Residues: CASSGGVGSNEKLFF. The chain recombines TRBV7-9 with TRBJ1-4; D is ambiguous. V lost 5 bases and J 3 bases, leaving 13 bases between the germline ends. This CDR3 has 15 residues. Germline V gene sequence: CDR1 SEHNR, CDR2 FQNEAQ (reference sequence).

V is TRBV19 and J is TRBJ2-7; D is undetermined. V lost 5 bases to trimming and J lost 3 bases, with 14 bases between them. The CDR3 sequence is 14 residues long. Germline CDR1 and CDR2: LNHDA and SQIVND (reference sequence). The CDR3 DNA follows: TGTGCCAGTAGTGCAGACGTCTCGGGCTACGAGCAGTACTTC. It codes for CASSADVSGYEQYF.

This chain connects TRBV7-9 to TRBJ2-2; a weak D match, TRBD1 (5 bases). The germline V and J ends were trimmed by 5 bases and 4 bases, with 17 bases remaining between them. The CDR3 runs 16 residues. Germline V CDR1 and CDR2: SEHNR, FQNEAQ (reference sequence). DNA for the CDR3: TGTGCCAGCAGCACGACCCTCAGGGTGCTCACCGGGGAGCTGTTTTTT. It yields the protein CASSTTLRVLTGELFF. Full variable domain (remainder filled in from reference TRBV7-9 and TRBJ2-2): DTGVSQNPRHKITKRGQNVTFRCDPISEHNRLYWYRQTLGQGPEFLTYFQNEAQLEKSRLLSDRFSAERPKGSFSTLEIQRTEQGDSAMYLCASSTTLRVLTGELFFGEGSRLTVL.

The V gene is TRBV5-1, the J gene TRBJ2-7, with 8 bases identical to TRBD2. V gave up 2 bases and J gave up 5 bases; unmatched junction bases: 15. This CDR3 is built from 17 residues. Germline CDR1 is SGHRS and CDR2 is YFSETQ. CDR3 DNA: TGCGCCAGCAGCTTTGCTAGCGGGTACAGACTACGCCACGAGCAGTACTTC. It yields the protein CASSFASGYRLRHEQYF. The full variable domain, in which reference TRBV5-1 and TRBJ2-7 provide the parts outside the CDR3, is KAGVTQTPRYLIKTRGQQVTLSCSPISGHRSVSWYQQTPGQGLQFLFEYFSETQRNKGNFPGRFSGRQFSNSRSEMNVSTLELGDSALYLCASSFASGYRLRHEQYFGPGTRLTVT.

The chain links TRBV4-3 to TRBJ1-1; tentative D call: TRBD1 (5 bases). The V gene's germline CDR1 is LGHNA and CDR2 YSLEER. V was shortened by 1 base and J by 3 bases, with 15 bases between the two germline ends. The CDR3 is 16 residues long. The chain's CDR3 is CASSQGRGWGDTEAFF. The CDR3 nucleotides are TGCGCCAGCAGCCAAGGACGGGGCTGGGGGGACACTGAAGCTTTCTTT.

The CDR3 loop is CATSTRRGTNTEAFF. CDR3 DNA: TGTGCCACCAGCACACGTAGGGGCACGAACACTGAAGCTTTCTTT. The chain employs TRBV15 and TRBJ1-1; tentative D call: TRBD1 (5 bases). Germline V CDR1 and CDR2: LNHNV, YYDKDF (reference sequence). V shed 4 bases and J shed 1 base, with 13 bases lying between them. This CDR3 is 15 amino acids long.

The chain carries TRBV7-9 and TRBJ2-1, with D possibly matching TRBD2 (6 bases). Trimming stripped 0 bases from V and 3 bases from J, with 6 bases between. This CDR3 region has 14 residues. Germline V gene data show CDR1 as SEHNR and CDR2 as FQNEAQ (reference sequence). CDR3 in amino acids: CASSLASGYNEQFF. CDR3 in DNA: TGTGCCAGCAGCTTAGCTAGCGGCTACAATGAGCAGTTCTTC.